A single sample gave rise to the 29 T cell receptor beta chains below, sequenced in a study of T cells in Graves' hyperthyroidism and ophthalmopathy. The TCR beta CDR3 regions underwent amplification using RNA transcripts as the source. HTBI primers drove first-round RT-PCR of the TCR CDR3. TCRdb ran MiXCR on the multiplex PCR reads and lists one entry per CDR3 protein. The profile shows about 600,000 distinct CDR3 sequences, about a sixth of them singletons. Sequencing used blood. The receptors were gathered from a woman between 40 and 55 years old with Graves' ophthalmopathy.

This clonotype was found many times. J is TRBJ2-1 and V is TRBV7-3; 11 bases fit TRBD2. The V segment lost 5 bases and the J segment 7 bases; nucleotides outside the gene matches: 7. Germline CDR1 is SGHTA and CDR2 is FQGTGA. This CDR3 is 15 amino acids long. CDR3 sequence (DNA): TGTGCCAGCAGCGCGACTAGCGGGACGGGGAATGAGCAGTTCTTC. It translates to CASSATSGTGNEQFF. Variable domain in full (rest from reference TRBV7-3 and TRBJ2-1): GAGVSQTPSNKVTEKGKYVELRCDPISGHTALYWYRQSLGQGPEFLIYFQGTGAADDSGLPNDRFFAVRPEGSVSTLKIQRTERGDSAVYLCASSATSGTGNEQFFGPGTRLTVL.

This clonotype turned up a few times. J is TRBJ2-7 and V is TRBV7-3; 9 bases match TRBD1. Germline CDR1 and CDR2: SGHTA and FQGTGA. Trimming removed 4 bases from V and 4 bases from J; junction bases left unmatched: 20. The CDR3 length is 19 residues. CDR3 sequence (DNA): TGTGCCAGCAGCTCACAACCTTCCGTACCGGACAGGGGCCGGTACGAGCAGTACTTC. This encodes CASSSQPSVPDRGRYEQYF.

The CDR3 is CASSPLKRAANEKLFF. CDR3 nucleotides: TGTGCCAGCAGCCCCCTAAAGAGGGCGGCTAATGAAAAACTGTTTTTT. The genes are TRBV11-2 and TRBJ1-4; D unresolved. Germline CDR1 and CDR2: SGHAT and FQNNGV. V was clipped by 5 bases and J by 3 bases, with 16 bases between them. CDR3 length: 16 amino acids.

This CDR3 reads CSARGGGIQYF. The CDR3 DNA is TGCAGTGCTAGGGGCGGGGGCATTCAGTACTTC. The chain couples TRBV20-1 to TRBJ2-4, with 7 bases matching TRBD2. The CDR3 totals 11 residues. CDR1 and CDR2 from the germline V gene are DFQATT and SNEGSKA (reference sequence). With 3 bases clipped from V and 9 bases from J, the junction kept 2 bases outside the gene matches.

This clonotype showed up many times. The V call is TRBV19, the J call TRBJ2-1; 8 bases agree with TRBD2. The germline V gene has CDR1 LNHDA and CDR2 SQIVND (reference sequence). V dropped 5 bases and J dropped 4; count of bases not matched to a gene: 7. The CDR3 length is 15 residues. The DNA for the CDR3 is TGTGCCAGTAGTCCAACTAGCGGACTATACAATGAGCAGTTCTTC. Translating it yields CASSPTSGLYNEQFF.

The chain employs TRBV19 and TRBJ2-7; 7 bases align to TRBD2. CDR1 is LNHDA, CDR2 SQIVND, per germline (reference sequence). V dropped 3 bases and J dropped 0; count of bases not matched to a gene: 5. CDR3 length: 15 amino acids. CDR3 nucleotides: TGTGCCAGTAGTATTAGGCGGGAGACCTCCTACGAGCAGTACTTC. The encoded protein is CASSIRRETSYEQYF.

This clonotype was recorded at least ten times. This chain connects TRBV28 to TRBJ1-2; tentative D call: TRBD1 (5 bases). The V end was cut by 4 bases, the J end by 0 bases, with 9 bases between. The CDR3 totals 14 residues. Germline assignment: CDR1 MDHEN and CDR2 SYDVKM. CDR3 sequence reads: CASSSTVTNYGYTF. The DNA for the CDR3 is TGTGCCAGCAGTTCGACAGTAACTAACTATGGCTACACCTTC.

This clonotype was observed many times. The chain has TRBV7-9 and TRBJ2-3, with TRBD2 matching 10 bases. This CDR3 region has 16 residues. Germline V gene data show CDR1 as SEHNR and CDR2 as FQNEAQ (reference sequence). With V trimmed by 3 bases and J by 3 bases, 6 bases remained unmatched. CDR3 in DNA: TGTGCCAGCAGCTTGATGCTAGCGGGGGTGACAGATACGCAGTATTTT. This codes for CASSLMLAGVTDTQYF.

The rearrangement uses TRBV29-1 and TRBJ2-3; perhaps TRBD2 as D (5 bases). Germline-derived CDR1 and CDR2 are SQVTM and ANQGSEA. The CDR3 contains 13 residues. V lost 3 bases and J lost 6, with 13 bases in between. The CDR3: CSVEKRKPDTQYF. Written as DNA, the CDR3 is TGCAGCGTTGAGAAGCGGAAACCCGATACGCAGTATTTT.

This clonotype was seen ten or more times. V and J are TRBV30 and TRBJ1-4; D ambiguous. V lost 5 bases to trimming and J lost 5 bases, with 15 bases between them. Germline V lookup: CDR1 GTSNPN, CDR2 SVGIG (reference sequence). This CDR3 is 14 amino acids long. The CDR3 nucleotides read TGTGCCTGGCGGAGAAAACAGCGGAATGAAAAACTGTTTTTT. It codes for CAWRRKQRNEKLFF.

The gene calls are TRBV12-3 or TRBV12-4 and TRBJ2-4; D might be TRBD2 (5 bases). This CDR3 is built from 16 residues. The germline V and J ends were trimmed by 1 base and 0 bases, with 10 bases remaining between them. The CDR3 loop is CASSLGTHLAKNIQYF. Here the CDR3 DNA reads TGTGCCAGCAGTTTAGGGACTCACCTAGCCAAAAACATTCAGTACTTC.

The V and J genes are TRBV28 and TRBJ2-5, with D possibly TRBD2 on 5 matching bases. V lost 2 bases, J lost 6 bases, and 22 bases lay in between. In germline, CDR1 is MDHEN, CDR2 SYDVKM. This CDR3 is built from 17 residues. For the CDR3, the DNA is TGTGCCAGCAGTTTAAGTGGCGGCACGCTCTTCGGGAAGACCCAGTACTTC. Encoded protein: CASSLSGGTLFGKTQYF.

This clonotype was counted a few times. V gene TRBV28 combines with J gene TRBJ2-2; TRBD1 agrees at 7 bases. V lost 6 bases, J lost 6 bases, and 10 bases stayed unmatched. The CDR3 is made up of 15 amino acids. Germline V gives CDR1 MDHEN, CDR2 SYDVKM. CDR3 residues: CASRPRQGIAGELFF. DNA for the CDR3: TGTGCCAGCAGACCTAGACAGGGTATCGCCGGGGAGCTGTTTTTT.

The rearrangement joins TRBV7-3 to TRBJ2-3; the D is unclear. Per the germline V gene, CDR1 is SGHTA and CDR2 is FQGTGA. V was cut by 5 bases and J by 2 bases, with 20 bases left in between. The CDR3 contains 17 residues. The chain's CDR3 is CASSQGSFYGDTDTQYF. CDR3 in DNA: TGTGCCAGCAGCCAAGGCAGTTTCTATGGGGACACAGATACGCAGTATTTT.

This chain uses TRBV20-1 with TRBJ1-4; 7 nucleotides agree with TRBD1. This CDR3 contains 14 residues. Germline values: CDR1 DFQATT, CDR2 SNEGSKA (reference sequence). Trimming cost V 5 bases and J 4 bases; bases outside gene matches: 7. DNA of the CDR3: TGCAGTGCTTTCCGGGACAGTGATAATGAAAAACTGTTTTTT. Its protein is CSAFRDSDNEKLFF.

This clonotype has ten or more counts. The chain combines TRBV12-3 or TRBV12-4 with TRBJ2-3; 9 bases are shared with TRBD2. This CDR3 comprises 14 residues. The V segment lost 8 bases and the J segment 5 bases; nucleotides outside the gene matches: 8. The CDR3 bases are TGTGCCAGCGGGCTAGCGGGAATAGGAGATACGCAGTATTTT. Residues: CASGLAGIGDTQYF.

This clonotype was detected many times. V and J are TRBV2 and TRBJ2-1; TRBD2 matches at 7 bases. This CDR3 spans 15 amino acids. In germline, CDR1 is SNHLY, CDR2 FYNNEI. V trimming: 6 bases; J trimming: 8 bases; junction bases outside the gene matches: 13. The CDR3 region has the DNA TGTGCCAGCAGCTTTAGCGGGCAGGCGGGTCATGAGCAGTTCTTC. Protein: CASSFSGQAGHEQFF.

The CDR3 DNA follows: TGCAGCGTTGAAGTAGTGAGTTACGAGCAGTACTTC. It yields the protein CSVEVVSYEQYF. The chain couples TRBV29-1 to TRBJ2-7; D uncertain. V was trimmed by 1 base and J by 4 bases, leaving 8 bases between them. This CDR3 comprises 12 residues. The germline V gene has CDR1 SQVTM and CDR2 ANQGSEA.

The chain employs TRBV6-1 and TRBJ2-3; D tentatively fits TRBD1 or TRBD2 (5 bases each). The V and J ends lost 5 bases and 0 bases respectively, with 15 bases between them. The length of the CDR3 is 16 residues. CDR1 MNHNS and CDR2 SASEGT come from the germline V gene. CDR3 residues: CASSIGTLTSTDTQYF. In nucleotides, the CDR3 is TGTGCCAGCAGTATCGGGACGTTGACTAGCACAGATACGCAGTATTTT.

This clonotype was detected a few times. The chain carries TRBV28 and TRBJ2-1; D perhaps matches TRBD2 (6 bases). Germline-derived CDR1 and CDR2 are MDHEN and SYDVKM. The V end was cut by 5 bases, the J end by 2 bases, with 7 bases between. This CDR3 contains 13 residues. In DNA, the CDR3 is TGTGCCAGCAGTACTAGCCCCTACAATGAGCAGTTCTTC. This gives the protein CASSTSPYNEQFF.

This clonotype was seen at least ten times. The V and J genes are TRBV28 and TRBJ2-7; 7 bases agree with TRBD1. V was pared by 5 bases and J by 9 bases, with 16 bases of the junction left unmatched. CDR1 and CDR2 from the germline V gene are MDHEN and SYDVKM. This CDR3 has 15 residues. CDR3 protein: CASSPTRQGSSGQYF. For the CDR3, the DNA is TGTGCCAGCAGTCCCACCCGACAGGGTTCTAGTGGGCAGTACTTC.

V and J are TRBV28 and TRBJ1-4; 7 nucleotides agree with TRBD1. Germline trimming cut 6 bases from V and 3 bases from J; bases unmatched to any gene: 10. The germline V gene has CDR1 MDHEN and CDR2 SYDVKM. This CDR3 spans 16 amino acids. CDR3 residues: CASSRQRGLANEKLFF. The DNA of the CDR3 is TGTGCCAGCAGCCGACAAAGGGGGCTGGCTAATGAAAAACTGTTTTTT. Together with reference TRBV28 and TRBJ1-4, the CDR3 gives the full variable domain: DVKVTQSSRYLVKRTGEKVFLECVQDMDHENMFWYRQDPGLGLRLIYFSYDVKMKEKGDIPEGYSVSREKKERFSLILESASTNQTSMYLCASSRQRGLANEKLFFGSGTQLSVL.

This clonotype was seen repeatedly, ten times or more. The rearrangement uses TRBV7-8 and TRBJ2-5; D may match TRBD1 or TRBD2 (6 bases each). CDR1 and CDR2 (germline): SGHVS, FQNEAQ. CDR3 length: 16 amino acids. The V end lost 3 bases, the J end lost 1 base, and 15 bases lay between the germline ends. CDR3 DNA: TGTGCCAGCAGCTTCCCCCCGGGGGCGACCCAAGAGACCCAGTACTTC. Protein sequence: CASSFPPGATQETQYF.

V and J are TRBV6-1 and TRBJ2-5; the D gene is possibly TRBD2 (7 bases). The CDR3 consists of 16 residues. V lost 5 bases, J lost 3 bases, and 19 bases lay in between. The germline V gene has CDR1 MNHNS and CDR2 SASEGT. The CDR3 region has the DNA TGTGCCAGCAGTCCCCTCGGTGGGGGGGCTAAAGAGACCCAGTACTTC. It yields the protein CASSPLGGGAKETQYF.

The gene calls are TRBV20-1 and TRBJ2-6; D not resolved. CDR3 size: 16 residues. CDR1 is DFQATT, CDR2 SNEGSKA, per germline (reference sequence). Trimming cost V 3 bases and J 0 bases, with 12 bases left between them. CDR3 sequence (DNA): TGCAGTGCTAGTCCACAGACCCACTCTGGGGCCAACGTCCTGACTTTC. Its translation: CSASPQTHSGANVLTF.

The gene calls are TRBV11-1 and TRBJ1-1; 7 bases agree with TRBD1. Germline V CDR1 and CDR2: SGHAT, FQDESV (reference sequence). Trimming at V came to 5 bases and at J to 0 bases, leaving 18 bases not matched to a gene. The CDR3 totals 19 residues. The CDR3 bases are TGTGCCAGCAGCCAAGGAGGGGCTAACAGGGGCCGAATGAACACTGAAGCTTTCTTT. Its protein product is CASSQGGANRGRMNTEAFF.

This clonotype was detected a few times. It may be a read error: a sequence one base away is much more abundant. V gene TRBV25-1 combines with J gene TRBJ1-4, with 10 bases aligning to TRBD1. V lost 6 bases, J lost 6 bases, and 1 base stayed unmatched. The germline V gene has CDR1 MGHDK and CDR2 SYGVNS. This CDR3 has 13 amino acids. CDR3 sequence reads: CASRGQGDEKLFF. Here the CDR3 DNA reads TGTGCCAGCAGAGGACAGGGGGATGAAAAACTGTTTTTT.

A single count supports this clonotype. A clone one base away is much larger, so this may be a read error. The CDR3 here is CASSPSGGPPDTQYF. The CDR3 DNA reads as TGTGCCAGCAGTCCTAGCGGGGGGCCCCCAGATACGCAGTATTTT. The chain links TRBV7-9 to TRBJ2-3, with 11 nucleotides matching TRBD2. The junction had 6 bases not matched to a gene; V was cut back by 6 bases and J by 4 bases. Germline CDR1 reads SEHNR; CDR2 reads FQNEAQ (reference sequence). This CDR3 spans 15 amino acids.

The gene calls are TRBV4-2 and TRBJ2-1; TRBD2 aligns across 13 bases. Germline V CDR1 and CDR2: LGHNA, YNFKEQ. With V trimmed by 2 bases and J by 8 bases, 3 bases remained unmatched. There are 15 residues in the CDR3. The CDR3, as DNA: TGTGCCAGCAGCCAACGGACTAGCGGGAGCGATGAGCAGTTCTTC. This codes for CASSQRTSGSDEQFF.